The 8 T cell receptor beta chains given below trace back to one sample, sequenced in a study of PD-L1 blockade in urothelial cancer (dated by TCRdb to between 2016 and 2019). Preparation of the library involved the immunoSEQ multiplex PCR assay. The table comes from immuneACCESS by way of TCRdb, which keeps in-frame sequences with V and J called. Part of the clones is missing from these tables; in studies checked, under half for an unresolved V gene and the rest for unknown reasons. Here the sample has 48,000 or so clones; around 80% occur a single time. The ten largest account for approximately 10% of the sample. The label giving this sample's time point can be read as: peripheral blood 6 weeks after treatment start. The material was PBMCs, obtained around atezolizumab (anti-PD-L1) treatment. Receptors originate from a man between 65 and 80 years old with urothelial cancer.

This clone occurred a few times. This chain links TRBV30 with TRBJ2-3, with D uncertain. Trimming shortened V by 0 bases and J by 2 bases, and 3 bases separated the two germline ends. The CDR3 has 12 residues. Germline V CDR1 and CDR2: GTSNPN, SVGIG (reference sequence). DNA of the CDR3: TGTGCCTGGAGTGTCTTCACAGATACGCAGTATTTT. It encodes CAWSVFTDTQYF.

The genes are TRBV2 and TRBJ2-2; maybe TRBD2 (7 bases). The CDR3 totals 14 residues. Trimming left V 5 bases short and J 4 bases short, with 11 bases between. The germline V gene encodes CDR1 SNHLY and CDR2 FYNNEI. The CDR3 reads CASSSRGGTGELFF. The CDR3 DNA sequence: TGTGCCAGCAGTTCAAGGGGGGGCACCGGGGAGCTGTTTTTT.

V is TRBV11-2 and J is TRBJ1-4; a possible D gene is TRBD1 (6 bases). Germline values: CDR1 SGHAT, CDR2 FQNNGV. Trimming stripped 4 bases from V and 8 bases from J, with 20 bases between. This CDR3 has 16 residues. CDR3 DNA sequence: TGTGCCAGCAGCTCTTATACAGGGCTTCAGGGCGAAAAACTGTTTTTT. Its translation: CASSSYTGLQGEKLFF.

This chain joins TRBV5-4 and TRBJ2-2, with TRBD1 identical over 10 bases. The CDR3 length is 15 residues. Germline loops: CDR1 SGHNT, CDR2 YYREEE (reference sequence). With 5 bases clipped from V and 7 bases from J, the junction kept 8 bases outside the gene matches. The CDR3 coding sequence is TGTGCCAGCAGTTATGACAGGGGGCCGGGCGGGGAGCTGTTTTTT. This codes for CASSYDRGPGGELFF.

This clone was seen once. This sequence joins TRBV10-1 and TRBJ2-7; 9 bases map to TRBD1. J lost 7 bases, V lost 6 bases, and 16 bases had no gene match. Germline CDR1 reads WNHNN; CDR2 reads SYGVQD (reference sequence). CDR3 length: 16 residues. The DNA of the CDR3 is TGCGCCAGCAGCCCCATACCGGGACAGGGCCGTTTGGAGCAGTACTTC. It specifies CASSPIPGQGRLEQYF.

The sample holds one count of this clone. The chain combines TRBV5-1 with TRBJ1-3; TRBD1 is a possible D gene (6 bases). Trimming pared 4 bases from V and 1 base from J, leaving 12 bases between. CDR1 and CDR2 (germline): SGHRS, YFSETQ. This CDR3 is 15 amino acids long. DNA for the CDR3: TGCGCCAGCAGCCAACAGGGAATTTCTGGAAACACCATATATTTT. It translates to CASSQQGISGNTIYF.

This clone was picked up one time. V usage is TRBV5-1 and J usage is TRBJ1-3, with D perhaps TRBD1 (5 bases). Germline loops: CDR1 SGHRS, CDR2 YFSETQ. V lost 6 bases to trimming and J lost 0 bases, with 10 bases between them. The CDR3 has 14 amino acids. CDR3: CASNRGSSGNTIYF. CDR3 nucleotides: TGCGCCAGCAATCGGGGGAGCTCTGGAAACACCATATATTTT.

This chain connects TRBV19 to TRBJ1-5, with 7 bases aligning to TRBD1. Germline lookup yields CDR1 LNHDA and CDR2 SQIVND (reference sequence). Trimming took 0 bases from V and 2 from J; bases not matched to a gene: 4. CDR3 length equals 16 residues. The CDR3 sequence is CASSIETGNRNQPQHF. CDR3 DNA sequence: TGTGCCAGTAGTATAGAGACAGGGAATCGCAATCAGCCCCAGCATTTT.